This entry lists 25 T cell receptor beta chains sequenced from one sample in a study of cytomegalovirus exposure and HLA in healthy donors. This PCR relied on a set of 60 Vbeta primers and 13 Jbeta primers. Generated by immunoSEQ multiplex PCR, the TCRdb table keeps only in-frame clones and is missing some. The sample has about 160,000 clones, nearly 80% seen once. Sequenced sample: PBMCs. The receptors were sampled from a woman between 50 and 59 years old in good health and CMV-seropositive.

This clone appeared a single time. This chain connects TRBV6-1 to TRBJ2-7; 9 positions match TRBD2. Germline-derived CDR1 and CDR2 are MNHNS and SASEGT. J lost 0 bases, V lost 8 bases, and 5 bases had no gene match. The CDR3 is 14 amino acids. DNA of the CDR3: TGTGCCAGCGATCTAGCGGGGTCCTCCTACGAGCAGTACTTC. Its protein product is CASDLAGSSYEQYF.

The chain joins TRBV4-3 to TRBJ1-1; D is ambiguous. V was shortened by 0 bases and J by 1 base, with 9 bases between the two germline ends. The CDR3 has 15 amino acids. Germline V CDR1 and CDR2: LGHNA, YSLEER. In nucleotides, the CDR3 is TGCGCCAGCAGCCAAGACAGGTTTGGGAACACTGAAGCTTTCTTT. It yields the protein CASSQDRFGNTEAFF.

This chain uses TRBV7-2 with TRBJ1-3; no reliable D call. This CDR3 comprises 14 residues. The V end lost 1 base, the J end lost 3 bases, and 7 bases lay between the germline ends. Germline CDR1 and CDR2: SGHTA and FQGNSA. CDR3 bases: TGTGCCAGCAGCTTAGTTATAGTTGGAAACACCATATATTTT. It encodes CASSLVIVGNTIYF. The complete variable domain, with remaining parts taken from reference TRBV7-2 and TRBJ1-3, reads GAGVSQSPSNKVTEKGKDVELRCDPISGHTALYWYRQSLGQGLEFLIYFQGNSAPDKSGLPSDRFSAERTGGSVSTLTIQRTQQEDSAVYLCASSLVIVGNTIYFGEGSWLTVV.

This chain joins TRBV5-1 and TRBJ1-2; D remains unclear. CDR1 SGHRS and CDR2 YFSETQ come from the germline V gene. The ends were cut back, 0 bases at V and 8 bases at J, with 20 bases in the middle. The CDR3 is 16 amino acids. CDR3 DNA sequence: TGCGCCAGCAGCTTGGCGGCGGGTTTAAGGTCGGGAGGCTACACCTTC. Translation gives CASSLAAGLRSGGYTF.

The rearrangement links TRBV28 to TRBJ2-7, with D maybe TRBD1 (5 bases). This CDR3 comprises 15 residues. V was cut by 2 bases and J by 3 bases, with 14 bases left in between. The germline V gene has CDR1 MDHEN and CDR2 SYDVKM. CDR3 in amino acids: CASSLETASHYEQYF. The CDR3 DNA reads as TGTGCCAGCAGTTTAGAGACAGCGTCGCACTACGAGCAGTACTTC.

This clone was counted a single time. V gene TRBV9 combines with J gene TRBJ2-6; TRBD2 matches 9 bases. V lost 0 bases to trimming and J lost 2 bases; unmatched junction nucleotides: 6. The germline V gene encodes CDR1 SGDLS and CDR2 YYNGEE. CDR3 size: 18 residues. The CDR3 region is CASSVVGLAATGANVLTF. The CDR3 DNA follows: TGTGCCAGCAGCGTAGTGGGACTAGCAGCCACTGGGGCCAACGTCCTGACTTTC.

V usage is TRBV7-2 and J usage is TRBJ1-2; no definite D call. The V gene's germline CDR1 is SGHTA and CDR2 FQGNSA. This CDR3 spans 12 amino acids. Trimming removed 1 base from V and 5 bases from J, with 5 bases in between. This chain's CDR3 is CASSLVEYGYTF. CDR3 in DNA: TGTGCCAGCAGCTTAGTAGAATATGGCTACACCTTC.

The CDR3 DNA follows: TGTGCCAGCAGCTTAGATGGGACTGGGACAGGGGACTACAATGAGCAGTTCTTC. It encodes CASSLDGTGTGDYNEQFF. The J gene is TRBJ2-1, the V gene TRBV11-3; 10 nucleotides align to TRBD1. The CDR3 is 18 amino acids. V shed 0 bases and J 3 bases; nucleotides not matched to a gene: 8. Looked up from germline, CDR1 is SGHNT and CDR2 is YENEEA.

This clone was recorded a few times. V and J are TRBV4-1 and TRBJ2-7; D is possibly TRBD1 (5 bases). V was trimmed by 3 bases and J by 0 bases, leaving 15 bases between them. CDR1 MGHRA and CDR2 YSYEKL come from the germline V gene. The CDR3 length is 16 residues. The CDR3 DNA follows: TGCGCCAGCAGCCACCTCCAGGGTCTCAGCTCCTACGAGCAGTACTTC. Its translation: CASSHLQGLSSYEQYF.

This chain joins TRBV14 and TRBJ2-1, with TRBD2 as a possible D gene (7 bases). V was trimmed by 0 bases and J by 9 bases, leaving 12 bases between them. The CDR3 runs 14 residues. The germline V gene encodes CDR1 SGHDN and CDR2 FVKESK. CDR3 DNA sequence: TGTGCCAGCAGCCAAGATAGGGGGAGGGTTGAGCAGTTCTTC. This codes for CASSQDRGRVEQFF.

The chain joins TRBV5-1 to TRBJ2-7; 8 nucleotides line up with TRBD2. CDR1 and CDR2 from the germline V gene are SGHRS and YFSETQ. The CDR3 has 16 residues. After removal of 0 bases from V and 6 bases from J, the junction contained 11 bases not matched to a gene. The CDR3 here is CASSLGVAGSSGEQYF. DNA of the CDR3: TGCGCCAGCAGCTTGGGGGTAGCGGGGTCCTCCGGCGAGCAGTACTTC.

The V and J genes are TRBV7-9 and TRBJ2-5; TRBD1 matches at 7 bases. The CDR3 totals 14 residues. The germline V gene encodes CDR1 SEHNR and CDR2 FQNEAQ (reference sequence). V lost 4 bases and J lost 1; bases outside the gene matches: 3. DNA for the CDR3: TGTGCCAGCAGCTCTTGGACAGGCCAAGAGACCCAGTACTTC. Its protein product is CASSSWTGQETQYF.

This clone was observed once. The chain employs TRBV6-1 and TRBJ1-5; 9 bases are a match to TRBD1. V dropped 7 bases and J dropped 5; count of bases not matched to a gene: 3. Germline assignment: CDR1 MNHNS and CDR2 SASEGT. CDR3 length equals 13 residues. The CDR3 protein is CASTGQGYQPQHF. In DNA, the CDR3 is TGTGCCAGCACCGGACAGGGGTATCAGCCCCAGCATTTT.

This sequence joins TRBV27 and TRBJ1-1, with TRBD1 identical over 11 bases. The CDR3 sequence is 16 residues long. V was pared by 5 bases and J by 1 base, with 6 bases of the junction left unmatched. Germline V lookup: CDR1 MNHEY, CDR2 SMNVEV (reference sequence). CDR3 DNA: TGTGCCAGCAGTGCGGACAGGGGGCGGGGGAACACTGAAGCTTTCTTT. As protein: CASSADRGRGNTEAFF.

This clone occurred once. The chain combines TRBV29-1 with TRBJ2-7; 9 bases line up with TRBD2. Per germline, CDR1 SQVTM and CDR2 ANQGSEA. The V segment lost 4 bases and the J segment 3 bases; nucleotides outside the gene matches: 4. The CDR3 runs 13 residues. The CDR3 coding sequence is TGCAGCGTTGCATTAGCGGGGGACTACGAGCAGTACTTC. It translates to CSVALAGDYEQYF.

The V gene is TRBV7-2, the J gene TRBJ1-2; the D is unclear. V lost 1 base to trimming and J lost 2 bases, with 5 bases between them. CDR1 and CDR2 (germline): SGHTA, FQGNSA. The CDR3 covers 13 residues. The CDR3, as DNA: TGTGCCAGCAGCTTAGATATGAACTATGGCTACACCTTC. The encoded protein is CASSLDMNYGYTF.

This clone was picked up one time. The chain combines TRBV11-2 with TRBJ2-2; 8 bases align to TRBD1. This CDR3 has 14 residues. V gave up 6 bases and J gave up 4 bases; unmatched junction bases: 4. Germline assignment: CDR1 SGHAT and CDR2 FQNNGV. CDR3 nucleotide sequence: TGTGCCAGCAGTTATACAGGGGGCACCGGGGAGCTGTTTTTT. Amino acids: CASSYTGGTGELFF.

V is TRBV2 and J is TRBJ1-3; 7 nucleotides agree with TRBD1. The trim removed 0 bases at V and 2 bases at J, leaving 7 bases unmatched. The CDR3 runs 17 residues. The germline V gene has CDR1 SNHLY and CDR2 FYNNEI. The CDR3 region has the DNA TGTGCCAGCAGTGAAGCCGACAGGGAAGCGACTGGAAACACCATATATTTT. Encoded protein: CASSEADREATGNTIYF.

The chain carries TRBV15 and TRBJ1-1, with D uncertain. Trimming stripped 1 base from V and 3 bases from J, with 9 bases between. CDR3 length: 14 amino acids. Per the germline V gene, CDR1 is LNHNV and CDR2 is YYDKDF (reference sequence). CDR3 DNA: TGTGCCACCAGCAGAGTCTGGGCATACACTGAAGCTTTCTTT. It codes for CATSRVWAYTEAFF. The full variable domain, completed using reference TRBV15 and TRBJ1-1, is DAMVIQNPRYQVTQFGKPVTLSCSQTLNHNVMYWYQQKSSQAPKLLFHYYDKDFNNEADTPDNFQSRRPNTSFCFLDIRSPGLGDTAMYLCATSRVWAYTEAFFGQGTRLTVV.

The sample holds a few counts of this clone. The chain carries TRBV6-6 and TRBJ2-5; 8 bases map to TRBD2. Germline assignment: CDR1 MNHNY and CDR2 SVGAGI (reference sequence). Trimming removed 10 bases from V and 4 bases from J; junction bases left unmatched: 11. CDR3 length: 14 amino acids. The CDR3 coding sequence is TGTGCCACCACGGGACTAGGGACTGCAGAGACCCAGTACTTC. This codes for CATTGLGTAETQYF.

The rearrangement links TRBV5-4 to TRBJ1-2; the D is unclear. Germline V gives CDR1 SGHNT, CDR2 YYREEE (reference sequence). The CDR3 is made up of 13 amino acids. The ends were cut back, 1 base at V and 5 bases at J, with 9 bases in the middle. CDR3 bases: TGTGCCAGCAGCTTGCCAGGAGGTTATGGCTACACCTTC. Residues: CASSLPGGYGYTF.

The chain carries TRBV27 and TRBJ2-5, with D unclear. This CDR3 contains 15 residues. V was shortened by 4 bases and J by 0 bases, with 12 bases between the two germline ends. The germline gives CDR1 MNHEY, CDR2 SMNVEV (reference sequence). The CDR3 sequence is CASSSTNMYQETQYF. The DNA of the CDR3 is TGTGCCAGCAGTTCCACCAACATGTACCAAGAGACCCAGTACTTC.

A few counts support this clone. The gene calls are TRBV5-1 and TRBJ2-1; the D gene is possibly TRBD2 (6 bases). The CDR3 is 16 amino acids. CDR1 is SGHRS and CDR2 is YFSETQ in the germline V gene. Trimming removed 0 bases from V and 3 bases from J, with 13 bases in between. CDR3 bases: TGCGCCAGCAGCTTGGGTGTCGCGGGGTTCTACAATGAGCAGTTCTTC. Its protein is CASSLGVAGFYNEQFF.

The gene calls are TRBV6-1 and TRBJ1-5, with D unclear. The CDR3 contains 13 residues. The germline V gene encodes CDR1 MNHNS and CDR2 SASEGT. The V gene lost 3 bases and the J gene lost 1 base, with 4 bases spanning the gap. CDR3 DNA sequence: TGTGCCAGCAGTGAGCGGAGCAATCAGCCCCAGCATTTT. This codes for CASSERSNQPQHF.

The chain is built from TRBV10-3 and TRBJ2-2, with TRBD2 matching over 9 bases. The V gene's germline CDR1 is ENHRY and CDR2 SYGVKD. V dropped 6 bases and J dropped 1; count of bases not matched to a gene: 9. This CDR3 is 17 amino acids long. The CDR3 is CAISEIAGALNTGELFF. The CDR3 nucleotides read TGTGCCATCAGCGAAATAGCGGGAGCCTTGAACACCGGGGAGCTGTTTTTT.